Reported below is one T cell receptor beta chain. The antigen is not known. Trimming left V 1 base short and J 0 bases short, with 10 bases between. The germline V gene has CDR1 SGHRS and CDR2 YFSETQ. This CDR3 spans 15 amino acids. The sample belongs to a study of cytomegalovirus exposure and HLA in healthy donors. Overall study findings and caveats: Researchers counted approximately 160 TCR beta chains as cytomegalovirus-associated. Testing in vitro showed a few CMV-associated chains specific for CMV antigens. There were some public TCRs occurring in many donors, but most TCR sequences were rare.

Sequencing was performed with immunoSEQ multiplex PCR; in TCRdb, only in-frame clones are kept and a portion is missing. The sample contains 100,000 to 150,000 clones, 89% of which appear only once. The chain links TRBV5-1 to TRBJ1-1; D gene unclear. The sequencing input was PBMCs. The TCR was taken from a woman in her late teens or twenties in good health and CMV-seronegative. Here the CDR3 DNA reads TGCGCCAGCAGCTTGTTTTGGGCTATGAACACTGAAGCTTTCTTT. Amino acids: CASSLFWAMNTEAFF. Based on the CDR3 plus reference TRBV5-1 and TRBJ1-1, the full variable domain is KAGVTQTPRYLIKTRGQQVTLSCSPISGHRSVSWYQQTPGQGLQFLFEYFSETQRNKGNFPGRFSGRQFSNSRSEMNVSTLELGDSALYLCASSLFWAMNTEAFFGQGTRLTVV.